This T cell receptor (beta chain) was sequenced for a study of shared clonotypes between healthy human individuals. General study results and limits: The researchers took only blood, and tissue repertoires probably look different.

Concerning this clone: Its target is unknown.

The naive CD8 fraction comprised CD45RO-negative cells positively selected for CCR7 and excluded terminally differentiated effector memory CD45RA+ cells. Some clones are missing from TCRdb's copy, which holds only in-frame ones; the method was immunoSEQ multiplex PCR. This sample yields millions of clones, of which under 95% are seen a single time; around 1.7% belongs to the top ten. The CDR3 runs 14 residues. V was cut by 9 bases and J by 4 bases, with 17 bases left in between. Germline-derived CDR1 and CDR2 are SEHNR and FQNEAQ (reference sequence). Sequencing used naive CD8+ T cells from PBMCs. This chain uses TRBV7-9 with TRBJ2-3; no clear D gene. The TCR comes from a man in his late teens or twenties in good health. Some clones in this sample may be carry-over from other donors' samples. For the CDR3, the DNA is TGTGCCAGTCCGCGGCCTATGAGCCCAGATACGCAGTATTTT. Protein sequence: CASPRPMSPDTQYF.